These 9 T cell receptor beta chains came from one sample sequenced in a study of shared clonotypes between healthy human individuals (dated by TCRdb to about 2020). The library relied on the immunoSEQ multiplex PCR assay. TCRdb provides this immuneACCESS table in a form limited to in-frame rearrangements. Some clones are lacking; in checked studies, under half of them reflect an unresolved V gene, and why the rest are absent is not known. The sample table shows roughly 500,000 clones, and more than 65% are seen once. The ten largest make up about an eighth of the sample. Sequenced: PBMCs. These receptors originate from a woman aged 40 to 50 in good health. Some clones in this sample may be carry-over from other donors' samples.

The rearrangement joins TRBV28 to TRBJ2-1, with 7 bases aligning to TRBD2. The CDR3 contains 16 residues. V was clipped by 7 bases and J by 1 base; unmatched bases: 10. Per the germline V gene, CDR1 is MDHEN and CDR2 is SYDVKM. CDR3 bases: TGTGCCAGCACCCCCCCAGCGGGAAATTCCTACAATGAGCAGTTCTTC. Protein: CASTPPAGNSYNEQFF.

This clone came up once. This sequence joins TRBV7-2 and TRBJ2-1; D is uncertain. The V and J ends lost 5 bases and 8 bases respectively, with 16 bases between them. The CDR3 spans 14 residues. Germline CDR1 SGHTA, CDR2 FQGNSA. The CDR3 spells CASSNSISRHEQFF. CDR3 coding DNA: TGTGCCAGCAGCAACTCAATTTCGCGGCATGAGCAGTTCTTC.

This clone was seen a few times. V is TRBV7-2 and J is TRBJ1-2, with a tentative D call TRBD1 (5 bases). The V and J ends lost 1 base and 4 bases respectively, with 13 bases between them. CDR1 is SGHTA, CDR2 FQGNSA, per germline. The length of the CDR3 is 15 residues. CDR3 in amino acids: CASSLGGASVYGYTF. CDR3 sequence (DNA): TGTGCCAGCAGCTTAGGTGGGGCGAGTGTCTATGGCTACACCTTC.

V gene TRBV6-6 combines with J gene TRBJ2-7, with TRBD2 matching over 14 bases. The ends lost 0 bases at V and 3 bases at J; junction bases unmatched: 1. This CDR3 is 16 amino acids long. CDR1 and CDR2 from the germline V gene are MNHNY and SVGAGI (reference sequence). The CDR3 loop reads CASSYSGTSGSYEQYF. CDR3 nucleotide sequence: TGTGCCAGCAGTTACTCTGGGACTAGCGGGAGCTACGAGCAGTACTTC.

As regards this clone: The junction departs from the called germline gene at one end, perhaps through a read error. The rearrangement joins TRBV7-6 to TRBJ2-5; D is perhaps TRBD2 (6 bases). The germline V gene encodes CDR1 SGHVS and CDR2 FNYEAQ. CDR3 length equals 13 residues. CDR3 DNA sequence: TGTGCCAGCAGCCTAGCGTACCAAGAGACCCAGTACTTC. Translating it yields CASSLAYQETQYF.

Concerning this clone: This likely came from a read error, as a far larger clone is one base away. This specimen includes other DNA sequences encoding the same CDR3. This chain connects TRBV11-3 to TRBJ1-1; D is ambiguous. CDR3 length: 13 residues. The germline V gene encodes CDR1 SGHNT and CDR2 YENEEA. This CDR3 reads CASSSEFNTEAFF. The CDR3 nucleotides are TGTGCCAGCAGCTCGGAATTCAACACTGAAGCCTTCTTT.

The CDR3: CASRDTSYEQYF. CDR3 DNA: TGCGCCAGCCGGGACACCTCCTACGAGCAGTACTTC. The rearrangement links TRBV5-1 to TRBJ2-7; the D gene is possibly TRBD1 (6 bases). Germline lookup yields CDR1 SGHRS and CDR2 YFSETQ. This CDR3 region has 12 residues. The germline V and J ends were trimmed by 7 bases and 0 bases, with 8 bases remaining between them.

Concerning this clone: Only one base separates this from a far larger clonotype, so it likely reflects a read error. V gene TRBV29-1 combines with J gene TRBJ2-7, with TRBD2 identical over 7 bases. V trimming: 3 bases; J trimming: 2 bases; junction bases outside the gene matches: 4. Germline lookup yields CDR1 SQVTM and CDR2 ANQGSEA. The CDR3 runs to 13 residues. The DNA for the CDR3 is TGCAGCGTTGAGGGGGACTACCCCTACGAGCAGTACTTC. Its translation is CSVEGDYPYEQYF.

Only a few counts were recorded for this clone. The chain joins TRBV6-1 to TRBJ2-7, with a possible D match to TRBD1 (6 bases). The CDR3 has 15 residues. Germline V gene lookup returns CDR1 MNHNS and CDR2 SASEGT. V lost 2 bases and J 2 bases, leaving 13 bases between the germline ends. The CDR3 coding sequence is TGTGCCAGCAGTGAACCAGGGGATATCCCCTACGAGCAGTACTTC. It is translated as CASSEPGDIPYEQYF.